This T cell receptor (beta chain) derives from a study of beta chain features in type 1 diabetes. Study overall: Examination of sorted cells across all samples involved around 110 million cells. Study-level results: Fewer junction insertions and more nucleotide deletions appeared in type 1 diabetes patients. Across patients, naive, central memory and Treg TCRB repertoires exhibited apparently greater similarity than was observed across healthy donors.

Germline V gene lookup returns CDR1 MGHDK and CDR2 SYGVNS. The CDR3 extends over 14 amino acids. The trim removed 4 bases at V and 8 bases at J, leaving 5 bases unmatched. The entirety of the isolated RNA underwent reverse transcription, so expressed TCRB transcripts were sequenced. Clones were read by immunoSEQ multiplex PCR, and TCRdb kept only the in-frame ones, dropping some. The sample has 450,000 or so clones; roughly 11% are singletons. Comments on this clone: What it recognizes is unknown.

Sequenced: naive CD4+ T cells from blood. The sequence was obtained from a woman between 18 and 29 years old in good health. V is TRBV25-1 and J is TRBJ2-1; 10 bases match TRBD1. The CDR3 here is CASSGGQGWHEQFF. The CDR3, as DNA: TGTGCCAGCAGTGGGGGACAGGGGTGGCATGAGCAGTTCTTC.